The next 25 T cell receptor beta chains were all read from a single sample in a study of blood T cells in healthy people across ages. Then a second PCR, running roughly 7 to 11 cycles, was carried out with a sample-barcoded 5' primer and a J-beta primer mix. MiXCR, applied by TCRdb to the 5' RACE reads, yields one record per CDR3 protein. The repertoire has 750,000 to 850,000 distinct CDR3 sequences, approximately 25% of them found once; the top ten carry 3% to 4%. In addition, the sample was reused for a study of T cells of mothers and their children.

Sequenced input: blood. The receptor source for this set is a boy younger than 18 in good health.

The rearrangement links TRBV15 to TRBJ1-1; D unclear. The CDR3 consists of 11 residues. V lost 0 bases and J 5 bases, leaving 1 base between the germline ends. Germline lookup yields CDR1 LNHNV and CDR2 YYDKDF (reference sequence). The chain's CDR3 is CATSRDTEAFF. In DNA form, the CDR3 reads TGTGCCACCAGCAGAGATACTGAAGCTTTCTTT.

V and J are TRBV7-3 and TRBJ2-1; a possible D gene is TRBD1 (6 bases). V lost 5 bases and J 5 bases, leaving 13 bases between the germline ends. The CDR3 sequence is 14 residues long. Looked up from germline, CDR1 is SGHTA and CDR2 is FQGTGA. CDR3 sequence: CASSPLDSDNEQFF. In nucleotides, the CDR3 is TGTGCCAGCAGCCCCTTGGACAGCGACAATGAGCAGTTCTTC.

This clonotype appeared a few times. V and J are TRBV7-9 and TRBJ2-1; 9 bases align to TRBD1. Trimming at V came to 5 bases and at J to 3 bases, leaving 5 bases not matched to a gene. The length of the CDR3 is 15 residues. From germline, CDR1 is SEHNR and CDR2 FQNEAQ (reference sequence). The CDR3 here is CASSTRTGVYNEQFF. The CDR3, as DNA: TGTGCCAGCAGCACGCGGACAGGGGTCTACAATGAGCAGTTCTTC.

The CDR3 protein is CASSYTTSGYTF. CDR3 bases: TGTGCCAGCAGTTACACCACTAGTGGCTACACCTTC. This sequence joins TRBV6-6 and TRBJ1-2, with D unresolved. CDR1 and CDR2 from the germline V gene are MNHNY and SVGAGI (reference sequence). V was cut by 2 bases and J by 7 bases, with 8 bases left in between. The CDR3 loop spans 12 amino acids.

The CDR3 DNA is TGTGCCTGGAGTGGAGGAGGGGGGGCAGATACGCAGTATTTT. Translated, it gives CAWSGGGGADTQYF. J is TRBJ2-3 and V is TRBV30; perhaps TRBD2 as D (7 bases). From germline, CDR1 is GTSNPN and CDR2 SVGIG (reference sequence). This CDR3 contains 14 residues. Deletions cut 1 base from V and 4 bases from J, with 12 bases between.

This chain joins TRBV15 and TRBJ1-2; D uncertain. Trimming shortened V by 1 base and J by 5 bases, and 5 bases separated the two germline ends. Germline V gene lookup returns CDR1 LNHNV and CDR2 YYDKDF (reference sequence). This CDR3 contains 12 residues. CDR3 DNA sequence: TGTGCCACCAGCAGAGTCTCTTATGGCTACACCTTC. It yields the protein CATSRVSYGYTF. Filled out from reference TRBV15 and TRBJ1-2, the complete variable domain reads DAMVIQNPRYQVTQFGKPVTLSCSQTLNHNVMYWYQQKSSQAPKLLFHYYDKDFNNEADTPDNFQSRRPNTSFCFLDIRSPGLGDTAMYLCATSRVSYGYTFGSGTRLTVV.

This clonotype was found once. V usage is TRBV5-1 and J usage is TRBJ2-1, with a tentative D call TRBD2 (6 bases). Germline V gene data show CDR1 as SGHRS and CDR2 as YFSETQ. CDR3 size: 16 residues. V was clipped by 0 bases and J by 8 bases, with 18 bases between them. The CDR3 DNA is TGCGCCAGCAGCTTGGCCACGGGAGCCAACCTCGATGAGCAGTTCTTC. Protein: CASSLATGANLDEQFF. Together with reference TRBV5-1 and TRBJ2-1, the CDR3 gives the full variable domain: KAGVTQTPRYLIKTRGQQVTLSCSPISGHRSVSWYQQTPGQGLQFLFEYFSETQRNKGNFPGRFSGRQFSNSRSEMNVSTLELGDSALYLCASSLATGANLDEQFFGPGTRLTVL.

In its sample, this clonotype was seen many times. The chain recombines TRBV7-9 with TRBJ2-1, with 7 bases lining up with TRBD2. CDR3 length: 16 residues. V shed 6 bases, J shed 0 bases, and the junction held 8 bases outside the gene matches. Germline lookup yields CDR1 SEHNR and CDR2 FQNEAQ (reference sequence). The CDR3 sequence: CASRAASGSSYNEQFF. The CDR3 nucleotides read TGTGCCAGCAGGGCAGCTAGCGGTAGCTCCTACAATGAGCAGTTCTTC.

The chain couples TRBV29-1 to TRBJ2-1; possibly TRBD1 or TRBD2 for D (6 bases each). Between the trimmed V and J ends, which lost 4 bases and 7 bases, there was a span of 17 bases. The CDR3 extends over 14 amino acids. Germline V lookup: CDR1 SQVTM, CDR2 ANQGSEA. CDR3 coding DNA: TGCAGCGTTGTAGGTTGGGGGGCCGAGAATGAGCAGTTCTTC. Translated, it gives CSVVGWGAENEQFF.

V and J are TRBV27 and TRBJ2-1; D ambiguous. The CDR3 runs to 14 residues. CDR1 and CDR2 (germline): MNHEY, SMNVEV (reference sequence). Trimming cost V 2 bases and J 8 bases, with 13 bases left between them. The CDR3 nucleotides read TGTGCCAGCAGTTTAGAGTCGTGGGCGGATGAGCAGTTCTTC. Translating it yields CASSLESWADEQFF.

The chain links TRBV4-3 to TRBJ2-1; TRBD2 matches 11 bases. CDR3 length: 15 amino acids. Germline V gene sequence: CDR1 LGHNA, CDR2 YSLEER. After removal of 4 bases from V and 6 bases from J, the junction contained 5 bases not matched to a gene. CDR3 protein: CASSLHSGGGNEQFF. CDR3 nucleotide sequence: TGCGCCAGCAGCCTTCATAGCGGGGGGGGCAATGAGCAGTTCTTC.

This clonotype has more than one count but fewer than ten. The chain carries TRBV7-9 and TRBJ1-4; D is ambiguous. This CDR3 region has 16 residues. From germline, CDR1 is SEHNR and CDR2 FQNEAQ (reference sequence). Trimming took off 5 bases at V and 7 bases at J, with 20 bases between the two ends. CDR3 loop: CASSPKSGRVGEKLFF. The CDR3 region has the DNA TGTGCCAGCAGCCCCAAATCCGGGAGAGTGGGTGAAAAACTGTTTTTT.

V is TRBV6-6 and J is TRBJ2-7, with unresolved D. The germline V gene has CDR1 MNHNY and CDR2 SVGAGI (reference sequence). The CDR3 extends over 13 amino acids. With 5 bases removed from V and 4 bases from J, the gap between germline ends came to 12 bases. The CDR3 loop reads CASSPGFPYEQYF. CDR3 in DNA: TGTGCCAGCAGTCCAGGATTTCCGTACGAGCAGTACTTC.

This chain uses TRBV4-3 with TRBJ2-1; tentative D call: TRBD2 (5 bases). CDR3 length: 15 residues. CDR1 and CDR2 (germline): LGHNA, YSLEER. Trimming cost V 4 bases and J 3 bases, with 13 bases left between them. CDR3 amino acids: CASSLGEGYYNEQFF. CDR3 DNA: TGCGCCAGCAGCCTCGGTGAGGGCTACTACAATGAGCAGTTCTTC.

This chain joins TRBV4-3 and TRBJ2-7, with D possibly TRBD1 on 5 matching bases. The V gene's germline CDR1 is LGHNA and CDR2 YSLEER. Trimming pared 0 bases from V and 3 bases from J, leaving 9 bases between. The CDR3 totals 14 residues. The CDR3 DNA reads TGCGCCAGCAGCCAAGACCAGGACATCTACGAGCAGTACTTC. As protein: CASSQDQDIYEQYF.

The DNA of the CDR3 is TGTGCCAGCAGCCAAGACCAGGGCAATTCCCACGAGCAGTACTTC. This encodes CASSQDQGNSHEQYF. The J gene is TRBJ2-7, the V gene TRBV4-2; weak D call: TRBD1 (5 bases). The CDR3 has 15 residues. CDR1 is LGHNA and CDR2 is YNFKEQ in the germline V gene. Trimming left V 0 bases short and J 5 bases short, with 14 bases between.

A word on this clonotype: A much larger clone is a single base away; this may be a read error. The chain carries TRBV2 and TRBJ2-5; tentatively, D is TRBD2 (6 bases). CDR1 SNHLY and CDR2 FYNNEI come from the germline V gene. The CDR3 has 15 residues. In nucleotides, the CDR3 is TGTGCCAGCAGTGAAGAGGTAGCGGCACAAGAGGCCCAGTACTTC. Amino acid sequence: CASSEEVAAQEAQYF.

The genes are TRBV7-8 and TRBJ2-5, with 7 bases fitting TRBD1. Germline CDR1 is SGHVS and CDR2 is FQNEAQ. CDR3 length: 16 amino acids. J was trimmed by 4 bases and V by 4 bases; bases with no gene match: 12. DNA for the CDR3: TGTGCCAGCAGCTATCGCATACAGGGGAAGGGAGAGACCCAGTACTTC. It translates to CASSYRIQGKGETQYF.

V and J are TRBV10-3 and TRBJ1-2, with 9 bases that match TRBD1. The germline CDR1 and CDR2 sequences are ENHRY and SYGVKD. Trimming removed 2 bases from V and 5 bases from J; junction bases left unmatched: 6. This CDR3 spans 15 amino acids. CDR3 region: CAISEGTGRKYGYTF. The CDR3 DNA follows: TGTGCCATCAGTGAGGGGACAGGGCGGAAGTATGGCTACACCTTC.

This clonotype has a handful of counts. V is TRBV7-9 and J is TRBJ1-1; tentatively, D is TRBD1 (5 bases). The germline gives CDR1 SEHNR, CDR2 FQNEAQ (reference sequence). This CDR3 spans 14 amino acids. V was pared by 7 bases and J by 2 bases, with 14 bases between. The chain's CDR3 is CASNRAGRNTEAFF. The CDR3 DNA follows: TGTGCCAGCAACCGGGCGGGGCGTAACACTGAAGCTTTCTTT.

This chain joins TRBV28 and TRBJ2-3; the match to TRBD1 covers 9 bases. The CDR3 spans 14 residues. CDR1 is MDHEN, CDR2 SYDVKM, per germline. The V segment lost 6 bases and the J segment 7 bases; nucleotides outside the gene matches: 8. The CDR3 DNA sequence: TGTGCCAGCAGCCAGCGGACAGGGGTAAATACGCAGTATTTT. This gives the protein CASSQRTGVNTQYF.

Notes on this clonotype: A much larger clonotype is one base distant, so this may be a read error. The chain links TRBV7-2 to TRBJ2-7, with 11 bases aligning to TRBD2. This CDR3 has 15 residues. Trimming cost V 6 bases and J 1 base; bases outside gene matches: 5. Germline V gene data show CDR1 as SGHTA and CDR2 as FQGNSA. The chain's CDR3 is CASSLTSGTSYEQYF. CDR3 coding DNA: TGTGCCAGCAGTCTGACTAGCGGGACTTCCTACGAGCAGTACTTC.

This clonotype was observed a few times. The chain combines TRBV4-2 with TRBJ1-1; 7 bases map to TRBD1. The CDR3 is made up of 15 amino acids. Germline V CDR1 and CDR2: LGHNA, YNFKEQ. J gave up 2 bases and V 5 bases, and 8 bases lay outside the gene matches. The CDR3 reads CASSLGTEGNTEAFF. In DNA, the CDR3 is TGTGCCAGCAGCTTGGGGACAGAGGGTAACACTGAAGCTTTCTTT.

The chain joins TRBV12-3 or TRBV12-4 to TRBJ1-2; no reliable D call. Trimming stripped 3 bases from V and 5 bases from J, with 13 bases between. CDR3 size: 14 residues. The CDR3: CASSFLGREYGYTF. The CDR3, as DNA: TGTGCCAGCAGTTTTCTTGGCCGGGAGTATGGCTACACCTTC.

This clonotype was seen repeatedly, ten times or more. The chain uses TRBV6-2 or TRBV6-3 and TRBJ2-1; D is unresolved. V was clipped by 0 bases and J by 6 bases, with 0 bases between them. Germline V gene lookup returns CDR1 MNHEY and CDR2 SVGEGT. CDR3 size: 11 residues. CDR3 loop: CASSYSNEQFF. Written as DNA, the CDR3 is TGTGCCAGCAGTTACTCCAATGAGCAGTTCTTC.